This TCR beta chain is from a study of spatial heterogeneity in lung cancer. About the study: Detection consistently captured more beta-chain sequences than alpha-chain sequences. As counted in raw reads, each unique TCR and UMI combination appeared more than ten times on average.

This clonotype appeared many times. Time point denoted: sample taken at primary tumor resection. Whole RNA was taken from tumor, nontumor lung or frozen PBMC; it was then sequenced unsorted. The donor group consisted of around 70 patients who had untreated, early-stage non-small cell lung cancer. Germline-derived CDR1 and CDR2 are SEHNR and FQNEAQ (reference sequence). The CDR3 has 14 residues. Deletions cut 5 bases from V and 2 bases from J, with 12 bases between. TCR cDNA molecules were tagged individually, and each one carried a unique molecular identifier. From the 5' RACE reads, TCRdb called clonotypes with MiXCR, one entry per CDR3 protein. The repertoire includes 8,500 to 14,000 distinct CDR3 sequences, roughly 4.2% of them detected once, and roughly 7.8% sits in the top ten.

The origin of this receptor is a male donor with early-stage non-small cell lung cancer. Sequencing was performed on normal lung tissue next to the tumor, taken at surgery. This rearrangement joins TRBV7-9 to TRBJ2-5; no firm D call. CDR3 DNA sequence: TGTGCCAGCAGCGATTGGACGGATCAAGAGACCCAGTACTTC. Its protein is CASSDWTDQETQYF.